Below, one T cell receptor (beta chain) is given with its context. This sample was taken from a study of CD4 and CD8 cells across lung adenocarcinoma regions. A single record per CDR3 protein comes from TCRdb applying MiXCR to the PCR reads. This table holds about 19,000 distinct CDR3 sequences, roughly 46% found once. This CDR3 spans 14 amino acids. V was pared by 8 bases and J by 6 bases, with 7 bases of the junction left unmatched. CDR1 is MNHEY, CDR2 SVGAGI, per germline. Samples came from patients with localized non-small cell lung adenocarcinoma. This clonotype was obtained from a male donor with lung adenocarcinoma. The CD4 and CD8 labels of this study may be unreliable. The sample taken for sequencing was CD4+ T cells from the margin of a lung tumor. This chain joins TRBV6-5 and TRBJ1-4, with 9 bases identical to TRBD1. CDR3 sequence (DNA): TGTGCCAGCTGCTACAGGGGGCGGGATGAAAAACTGTTTTTT. Amino acid sequence: CASCYRGRDEKLFF.